Below are 25 T cell receptor beta chains sequenced from a single sample in a study of metastatic and nonmetastatic thyroid tumors. No patient received treatment before thyroid surgery. Using MiXCR, TCRdb reanalyzed the PCR reads. The sample comprises tens of thousands of clones, under 20% of which are singletons, and roughly a tenth rests with the top ten. Sequenced material: blood. All receptors derive from a female donor with papillary thyroid cancer or a benign thyroid nodule (not recorded which). Some clones in this sample may be carry-over from other donors' samples.

J is TRBJ1-5 and V is TRBV20-1; no reliable D call. Germline loops: CDR1 DFQATT, CDR2 SNEGSKA (reference sequence). The CDR3 spans 15 residues. The V and J ends lost 2 bases and 2 bases respectively, with 13 bases between them. The CDR3 DNA sequence: TGCAGTGCTAGACTACCGTCTGGGGGCAATCAGCCCCAGCATTTT. The encoded protein is CSARLPSGGNQPQHF.

This clone was recorded at least ten times. V is TRBV6-1 and J is TRBJ2-4; D is possibly TRBD2 (6 bases). Trimming pared 5 bases from V and 5 bases from J, leaving 22 bases between. Germline-derived CDR1 and CDR2 are MNHNS and SASEGT. The CDR3 loop spans 17 amino acids. The CDR3 loop reads CASSPWRGAGRENIQYF. Written as DNA, the CDR3 is TGTGCCAGCAGTCCCTGGAGGGGCGCCGGTAGGGAAAACATTCAGTACTTC.

This clone was recorded a few times. The junction departs from germline at one end; a sequencing error may be responsible. V gene TRBV6-1 combines with J gene TRBJ2-7; 7 nucleotides agree with TRBD1. The CDR3 has 14 residues. Germline V lookup: CDR1 MNHNS, CDR2 SASEGT. This CDR3 is CASSGTGQSYGQYF. CDR3 nucleotide sequence: TGTGCCAGCAGTGGGACAGGACAGTCCTACGGGCAGTACTTC.

This clone was counted ten times or more. The identical CDR3 is also encoded by other nucleotide sequences in the sample. The J gene is TRBJ2-1, the V gene TRBV20-1, with 8 bases that match TRBD2. J gave up 0 bases and V 4 bases, and 2 bases lay outside the gene matches. The CDR3 is made up of 14 amino acids. The V gene's germline CDR1 is DFQATT and CDR2 SNEGSKA (reference sequence). CDR3 sequence reads: CSATSGSSYNEQFF. CDR3 coding DNA: TGCAGTGCTACAAGCGGGAGCTCCTACAATGAGCAGTTCTTC.

In this sample, this clone turned up many times. V usage is TRBV5-6 and J usage is TRBJ1-1; D is perhaps TRBD1 (6 bases). Trimming pared 6 bases from V and 5 bases from J, leaving 20 bases between. The CDR3 covers 15 residues. Germline values: CDR1 SGHDT, CDR2 YYEEEE. The CDR3 region is CASTPVGGVGTEAFF. CDR3 sequence (DNA): TGTGCCAGCACCCCCGTCGGGGGCGTAGGGACTGAAGCTTTCTTT.

Concerning this clone itself: At one end the junction does not follow the germline gene, possibly because of a read error. The chain combines TRBV27 with TRBJ2-6; 7 bases agree with TRBD2. This CDR3 spans 17 amino acids. Germline V gene data show CDR1 as MNHEY and CDR2 as SMNVEV (reference sequence). The CDR3 is CASSGGVRVSWTNVLTF. In DNA, the CDR3 is TGTGCCAGCAGTGGGGGGGTTCGGGTCTCTTGGACCAACGTCCTTACTTTC. The full variable domain, its missing parts supplied by reference TRBV27 and TRBJ2-6, is EAQVTQNPRYLITVTGKKLTVTCSQNMNHEYMSWYRQDPGLGLRQIYYSMNVEVTDKGDVPEGYKVSRKEKRNFPLILESPSPNQTSLYFCASSGGVRVSWTNVLTFGAGSRLTVL.

The chain joins TRBV3-1 to TRBJ1-2; D unresolved. Germline V lookup: CDR1 LGHDT, CDR2 YNNKEL (reference sequence). The CDR3 is made up of 13 amino acids. V was cut by 1 base and J by 3 bases, with 6 bases left in between. As DNA, the CDR3 is TGTGCCAGCAGCCAAGGACGGTACTATGGCTACACCTTC. Protein sequence: CASSQGRYYGYTF. Combining the CDR3 with reference TRBV3-1 and TRBJ1-2 gives the whole variable domain DTAVSQTPKYLVTQMGNDKSIKCEQNLGHDTMYWYKQDSKKFLKIMFSYNNKELIINETVPNRFSPKSPDKAHLNLHINSLELGDSAVYFCASSQGRYYGYTFGSGTRLTVV.

CDR3 DNA sequence: TGTGCCAGCAGGTTGAGCGGGGGGTACTACGAGCAGTACTTC. Protein: CASRLSGGYYEQYF. The chain recombines TRBV5-8 with TRBJ2-7, with 9 bases aligning to TRBD2. The CDR3 sequence is 14 residues long. Trimming removed 5 bases from V and 3 bases from J; junction bases left unmatched: 6. The germline V gene has CDR1 SGHTS and CDR2 YDEGEE. The whole variable domain, filled in from reference TRBV5-8 and TRBJ2-7, reads EAGVTQSPTHLIKTRGQQATLRCSPISGHTSVYWYQQALGLGLQFLLWYDEGEERNRGNFPPRFSGRQFPNYSSELNVNALELEDSALYLCASRLSGGYYEQYFGPGTRLTVT.

This clone was seen many times. The rearrangement joins TRBV14 to TRBJ2-1; perhaps TRBD1 as D (5 bases). The CDR3 has 12 residues. CDR1 SGHDN and CDR2 FVKESK come from the germline V gene. Trimming left V 4 bases short and J 10 bases short, with 11 bases between. As DNA, the CDR3 is TGTGCCAGCAGCCTTCAAGGGGTGGAGCAGTTCTTC. Translated: CASSLQGVEQFF.

The sample holds a few counts of this clone. Other DNA sequences in this specimen translate into the identical CDR3. The rearrangement links TRBV6-1 to TRBJ2-3, with 16 bases fitting TRBD2. This CDR3 comprises 16 residues. V lost 6 bases and J lost 12; bases outside the gene matches: 12. Germline-derived CDR1 and CDR2 are MNHNS and SASEGT. CDR3 DNA: TGTGCCAGCAGCCCCGGGACTAGCGGGGGGGGGCTTGTTCAGTATTTT. Translating gives CASSPGTSGGGLVQYF.

The table lists this clone with many counts. The rearrangement uses TRBV30 and TRBJ1-1; the D is unclear. Between the trimmed V and J ends, which lost 6 bases and 7 bases, there was a span of 21 bases. The CDR3 runs to 14 residues. Germline V gene lookup returns CDR1 GTSNPN and CDR2 SVGIG (reference sequence). The CDR3 bases are TGTGCCTGTAAACACCACGACAACCGGTATGAAGCTTTCTTT. Its protein is CACKHHDNRYEAFF.

The rearrangement links TRBV29-1 to TRBJ2-1, with a possible D match to TRBD2 (6 bases). The CDR3 is made up of 14 amino acids. Germline V CDR1 and CDR2: SQVTM, ANQGSEA. The V and J ends lost 7 bases and 4 bases respectively, with 17 bases between them. The CDR3 protein is CSARGTLKYNEQFF. The CDR3 DNA is TGCAGCGCCCGCGGGACTCTAAAGTACAATGAGCAGTTCTTC.

This clone came up many times. This chain links TRBV7-9 with TRBJ2-7; D possibly corresponds to TRBD2 (6 bases). The CDR3 is 14 residues long. Looked up from germline, CDR1 is SEHNR and CDR2 is FQNEAQ (reference sequence). V gave up 2 bases and J gave up 7 bases, with 15 bases separating them. CDR3 loop: CASSLPGEVDEQYF. Here the CDR3 DNA reads TGTGCCAGCAGCTTACCGGGGGAGGTGGATGAGCAGTACTTC.

In regard to this clone: One base away lies a much larger clone, so this may be a sequencing read error. The sample has other DNA sequences that encode this CDR3 too. The CDR3: CASSQDQAGGPRDEQFF. CDR3 nucleotide sequence: TGCGCCAGCAGCCAAGATCAAGCGGGGGGGCCCAGAGATGAGCAGTTCTTC. The chain has TRBV4-1 and TRBJ2-1; TRBD2 agrees at 10 bases. The V segment lost 0 bases and the J segment 8 bases; nucleotides outside the gene matches: 10. The germline V gene encodes CDR1 MGHRA and CDR2 YSYEKL. CDR3 length equals 17 residues.

This clone was seen repeatedly, ten times or more. The rearrangement links TRBV5-5 to TRBJ1-5; D is unresolved. CDR1 is SGHKS and CDR2 is YYEKEE in the germline V gene (reference sequence). The CDR3 is 15 amino acids. Trimming pared 0 bases from V and 5 bases from J, leaving 12 bases between. The CDR3 loop is CASSLAVGSDQPQHF. CDR3 coding DNA: TGTGCCAGCAGCTTGGCCGTAGGCAGCGATCAGCCCCAGCATTTT. Based on the CDR3 plus reference TRBV5-5 and TRBJ1-5, the full variable domain is DAGVTQSPTHLIKTRGQQVTLRCSPISGHKSVSWYQQVLGQGPQFIFQYYEKEERGRGNFPDRFSARQFPNYSSELNVNALLLGDSALYLCASSLAVGSDQPQHFGDGTRLSIL.

This chain uses TRBV5-2 with TRBJ2-1; the table's D gene call, TRBD2, was not cross checked with the DNA. TRBV5-2 is designated a pseudogene. The CDR3 covers 19 residues. The CDR3 coding sequence is TGTGCCAGCACTGGATGGGGGGAATTGTCTAGCGGGAGAGGGAATGAGCAGTTCTTC. It is translated as CASTGWGELSSGRGNEQFF.

This clone was detected many times. The CDR3 nucleotides are TGCGCCAGCGGTTTAAGAGGGTACGAGCAGTACTTC. This gives the protein CASGLRGYEQYF. This chain uses TRBV10-2 with TRBJ2-7; D perhaps matches TRBD2 (5 bases). Trimming removed 8 bases from V and 4 bases from J, with 12 bases in between. CDR1 and CDR2 from the germline V gene are WSHSY and SAAADI. The CDR3 has 12 amino acids.

Note on this clone: Mismatch with germline at one junction end may stem from a read error. V gene TRBV5-1 combines with J gene TRBJ1-2, with 8 bases aligning to TRBD1. The germline gives CDR1 SGHRS, CDR2 YFSETQ. The CDR3 spans 13 residues. The CDR3 region is CASRLGQGGGYSF. DNA for the CDR3: TGCGCCAGCAGACTTGGACAGGGAGGAGGCTACAGCTTC.

This clone was counted many times. The J gene is TRBJ2-2, the V gene TRBV12-3 or TRBV12-4; D is unresolved. This CDR3 is built from 15 residues. V lost 3 bases and J 4 bases, leaving 12 bases between the germline ends. The chain's CDR3 is CASSFRRPPTGELFF. CDR3 DNA: TGTGCCAGCAGTTTCCGGAGACCACCCACCGGGGAGCTGTTTTTT.

This clone occurred a few times. The chain uses TRBV28 and TRBJ1-1, with D perhaps matching TRBD1 (5 bases). The CDR3 sequence is 14 residues long. Trimming took off 7 bases at V and 8 bases at J, with 20 bases between the two ends. CDR1 and CDR2 from the germline V gene are MDHEN and SYDVKM. In DNA form, the CDR3 reads TGTGCCAGCACCCCACGGTTAGGGGTGGGGGAAGCTTTCTTT. This gives the protein CASTPRLGVGEAFF.

This clone counts as medium-sized. This chain links TRBV19 with TRBJ1-2, with TRBD1 as a possible D gene (6 bases). This CDR3 has 13 residues. Germline values: CDR1 LNHDA, CDR2 SQIVND (reference sequence). The germline V and J ends were trimmed by 8 bases and 10 bases, with 20 bases remaining between them. Here the CDR3 DNA reads TGTGCCAGTGTTGGCACGGGGGGGCTAGACTACACCTTC. Translating it yields CASVGTGGLDYTF.

This clone was detected ten times or more. A much more abundant neighbour one base away suggests this may be a read error. The same CDR3 arises from other DNA sequences in this sample as well. V usage is TRBV11-2 and J usage is TRBJ1-2, with 7 nucleotides matching TRBD1. Germline V gene lookup returns CDR1 SGHAT and CDR2 FQNNGV. This CDR3 comprises 14 residues. This chain's CDR3 is CASTTRQGGGGYTF. In nucleotides, the CDR3 is TGCGCCAGCACCACCAGACAGGGAGGGGGTGGCTACACCTTC.

By its share, this clone is medium-sized. This rearrangement joins TRBV12-3 or TRBV12-4 to TRBJ1-2; D unclear. The CDR3 runs to 14 residues. V lost 10 bases and J 4 bases, leaving 19 bases between the germline ends. DNA of the CDR3: TGTGCCACCTACACCTACCCGGGTGGCTATGGCTACACCTTC. The encoded protein is CATYTYPGGYGYTF.

This clone was seen repeatedly, ten times or more. The chain has TRBV12-3 or TRBV12-4 and TRBJ2-3, with 9 nucleotides matching TRBD2. The CDR3 length is 18 residues. Unmatched junction bases numbered 15, after V lost 6 bases and J lost 2 bases. The CDR3: CASSLVGWASGNTDTQYF. DNA of the CDR3: TGTGCCAGCAGCCTGGTCGGCTGGGCTAGCGGGAACACAGATACGCAGTATTTT.

Many counts were recorded for this clone. The genes are TRBV2 and TRBJ2-2; no reliable D call. Trimming took 1 base from V and 6 from J, leaving 12 bases between them. Germline V gives CDR1 SNHLY, CDR2 FYNNEI. The CDR3 length is 15 residues. The CDR3 sequence: CASSEDQGYPGELFF. The DNA of the CDR3 is TGTGCCAGCAGTGAAGATCAAGGGTATCCCGGGGAGCTGTTTTTT.